These 30 T cell receptor beta chains were sequenced from one sample in a study of blood T cells in healthy people across ages. Primers used in a second PCR of about 6 to 11 cycles were a sample-barcoded 5' primer and a J-beta primer mix. TCRdb re-analysed the 5' RACE reads in MiXCR, keeping a single row per CDR3 protein. This repertoire shows 1.5 million to 2 million distinct CDR3 sequences, around 36% found once; its top ten account for approximately 11%. Sequencing input: blood. These receptors originate from a woman in her 30s in good health.

The chain links TRBV28 to TRBJ1-5, with D possibly being TRBD1 (6 bases). With 3 bases removed from V and 2 bases from J, the gap between germline ends came to 14 bases. Germline V gene data show CDR1 as MDHEN and CDR2 as SYDVKM. The length of the CDR3 is 16 residues. CDR3 amino acids: CASSFLRGFGNQPQHF. The CDR3 coding sequence is TGTGCCAGCAGTTTCCTCAGGGGATTCGGCAATCAGCCCCAGCATTTT. Combining the CDR3 with reference TRBV28 and TRBJ1-5 gives the whole variable domain DVKVTQSSRYLVKRTGEKVFLECVQDMDHENMFWYRQDPGLGLRLIYFSYDVKMKEKGDIPEGYSVSREKKERFSLILESASTNQTSMYLCASSFLRGFGNQPQHFGDGTRLSIL.

V usage is TRBV6-1 and J usage is TRBJ2-1; no firm D call. The ends were cut back, 6 bases at V and 4 bases at J, with 16 bases in the middle. Germline lookup yields CDR1 MNHNS and CDR2 SASEGT. This CDR3 spans 15 amino acids. CDR3 loop: CASSLALLSYNEQFF. For the CDR3, the DNA is TGTGCCAGCAGCTTAGCTCTCCTATCTTACAATGAGCAGTTCTTC.

This clonotype appeared a few times. The chain joins TRBV4-1 to TRBJ2-1; 8 bases align to TRBD1. CDR1 is MGHRA, CDR2 YSYEKL, per germline. This CDR3 region has 16 residues. Trimming at V came to 0 bases and at J to 3 bases, leaving 4 bases not matched to a gene. The CDR3: CASSQERTGNYNEQFF. The CDR3 DNA reads TGCGCCAGCAGCCAAGAAAGGACAGGGAACTACAATGAGCAGTTCTTC.

V gene TRBV20-1 combines with J gene TRBJ1-1; maybe TRBD1 (6 bases). CDR1 DFQATT and CDR2 SNEGSKA come from the germline V gene (reference sequence). The CDR3 covers 12 residues. Between the trimmed V and J ends, which lost 0 bases and 12 bases, there was a span of 14 bases. The CDR3 region is CSARDQRGTTFF. DNA for the CDR3: TGCAGTGCTAGAGATCAGAGGGGGACGACTTTCTTT.

This clonotype was counted a few times. The rearrangement joins TRBV20-1 to TRBJ2-1; 12 bases align to TRBD2. CDR3 length: 18 amino acids. The ends lost 6 bases at V and 6 bases at J; junction bases unmatched: 18. Per germline, CDR1 DFQATT and CDR2 SNEGSKA (reference sequence). The CDR3 spells CSATHRDAWTSGINEQFF. CDR3 DNA sequence: TGCAGTGCAACACACCGGGACGCCTGGACTAGCGGGATCAATGAGCAGTTCTTC.

This clonotype was counted a single time. This chain connects TRBV3-1 to TRBJ2-5; no firm D call. The length of the CDR3 is 15 residues. Germline-derived CDR1 and CDR2 are LGHDT and YNNKEL (reference sequence). V dropped 1 base and J dropped 5 bases, with 14 bases sitting between them. In nucleotides, the CDR3 is TGTGCCAGCAGCCAAGGATACAGACCTCCGGAGACCCAGTACTTC. Protein product: CASSQGYRPPETQYF.

The chain links TRBV6-5 to TRBJ2-3; D is possibly TRBD2 (6 bases). Germline CDR1 MNHEY, CDR2 SVGAGI. V lost 2 bases to trimming and J lost 3 bases, with 12 bases between them. The CDR3 runs to 15 residues. CDR3 DNA: TGTGCCAGCAGTTACACGGGAGAGTTAACAGATACGCAGTATTTT. Translating it yields CASSYTGELTDTQYF.

The chain combines TRBV7-3 with TRBJ2-1, with 9 bases fitting TRBD2. J gave up 8 bases and V 2 bases, and 7 bases lay outside the gene matches. The CDR3 loop spans 15 amino acids. Germline lookup yields CDR1 SGHTA and CDR2 FQGTGA. CDR3 protein: CASSLGSGSRDEQFF. For the CDR3, the DNA is TGTGCCAGCAGCTTAGGTAGCGGGAGTAGGGATGAGCAGTTCTTC.

The genes are TRBV27 and TRBJ2-3; 10 bases match TRBD2. The CDR3 runs to 16 residues. J was trimmed by 0 bases and V by 3 bases; bases with no gene match: 3. Looked up from germline, CDR1 is MNHEY and CDR2 is SMNVEV (reference sequence). CDR3 sequence (DNA): TGTGCCAGCAGTTTGCAACTAGCGGGAAGCACAGATACGCAGTATTTT. Amino acid sequence: CASSLQLAGSTDTQYF.

This sequence joins TRBV20-1 and TRBJ1-2, with D possibly TRBD1 on 5 matching bases. Germline V CDR1 and CDR2: DFQATT, SNEGSKA (reference sequence). The CDR3 totals 15 residues. The ends were cut back, 1 base at V and 0 bases at J, with 12 bases in the middle. CDR3 in amino acids: CSARVPLGANYGYTF. CDR3 nucleotide sequence: TGCAGTGCTAGAGTCCCCCTGGGGGCTAACTATGGCTACACCTTC.

This clonotype was counted a few times. The V and J genes are TRBV14 and TRBJ2-6; D gene uncertain. The ends were cut back, 0 bases at V and 4 bases at J, with 13 bases in the middle. Germline V gene lookup returns CDR1 SGHDN and CDR2 FVKESK. The CDR3 runs 17 residues. CDR3 nucleotides: TGTGCCAGCAGCCAAGATCAAGTCACGAGAGGGGCCAACGTCCTGACTTTC. This gives the protein CASSQDQVTRGANVLTF. The variable domain in full, with the rest retrieved from reference TRBV14 and TRBJ2-6, is EAGVTQFPSHSVIEKGQTVTLRCDPISGHDNLYWYRRVMGKEIKFLLHFVKESKQDESGMPNNRFLAERTGGTYSTLKVQPAELEDSGVYFCASSQDQVTRGANVLTFGAGSRLTVL.

This chain joins TRBV5-1 and TRBJ2-7; the D gene is possibly TRBD1 (6 bases). The V gene's germline CDR1 is SGHRS and CDR2 YFSETQ. V shed 0 bases and J shed 6 bases, with 16 bases lying between them. The CDR3 extends over 15 amino acids. CDR3 protein: CASSLVGQLAGEQYF. CDR3 DNA: TGCGCCAGCAGCTTGGTTGGACAGTTGGCAGGCGAGCAGTACTTC.

In the case of this clonotype: Mismatch with germline at one junction end may stem from a read error. The chain employs TRBV3-1 and TRBJ2-3, with D hard to call. Germline V CDR1 and CDR2: LGHDT, YNNKEL (reference sequence). This CDR3 region has 14 residues. The CDR3: CAGSPKFGTDTQYF. CDR3 sequence (DNA): TGTGCCGGCAGCCCCAAGTTCGGCACAGATACGCAGTATTTT.

A few counts support this clonotype. The chain uses TRBV20-1 and TRBJ2-3, with 8 bases identical to TRBD1. Losses at the gene ends were 4 bases for V and 1 base for J; bases not matched to a gene: 7. Germline-derived CDR1 and CDR2 are DFQATT and SNEGSKA (reference sequence). The CDR3 consists of 15 residues. For the CDR3, the DNA is TGCAGTGCTAAGGCAGGGACAGGCCGCACAGATACGCAGTATTTT. Its protein product is CSAKAGTGRTDTQYF.

This clonotype was recorded at least ten times. This chain links TRBV7-9 with TRBJ1-2; D unclear. From germline, CDR1 is SEHNR and CDR2 FQNEAQ (reference sequence). The CDR3 covers 10 residues. V dropped 5 bases and J dropped 6 bases, with 4 bases sitting between them. Written as DNA, the CDR3 is TGTGCCAGCAGCCCAGATGGCTACACCTTC. It specifies CASSPDGYTF.

The V call is TRBV3-1, the J call TRBJ2-7; TRBD2 is a possible D gene (5 bases). CDR1 LGHDT and CDR2 YNNKEL come from the germline V gene (reference sequence). The germline V and J ends were trimmed by 4 bases and 0 bases, with 16 bases remaining between them. The CDR3 is made up of 16 amino acids. The CDR3 DNA sequence: TGTGCCAGCAGCCCCCGACCCCAGACTATCTCCTACGAGCAGTACTTC. This gives the protein CASSPRPQTISYEQYF.

The rearrangement uses TRBV3-1 and TRBJ1-1, with D uncertain. Trimming removed 0 bases from V and 0 bases from J, with 5 bases in between. The V gene's germline CDR1 is LGHDT and CDR2 YNNKEL (reference sequence). The CDR3 is made up of 14 amino acids. The CDR3 DNA reads TGTGCCAGCAGCCAAGATCAGGTGAACACTGAAGCTTTCTTT. Amino acids: CASSQDQVNTEAFF.

The genes are TRBV20-1 and TRBJ1-1; 7 positions match TRBD1. The germline V gene has CDR1 DFQATT and CDR2 SNEGSKA (reference sequence). The CDR3 runs 15 residues. The J segment lost 4 bases and the V segment lost 0 bases, leaving 8 bases of the junction unmatched. DNA of the CDR3: TGCAGTGCTAGAGATATGGGACAGTTGAGCACTGAAGCTTTCTTT. This encodes CSARDMGQLSTEAFF.

This clonotype was counted only a few times. V and J are TRBV27 and TRBJ1-1; 7 bases align to TRBD1. This CDR3 has 14 amino acids. The germline V gene has CDR1 MNHEY and CDR2 SMNVEV (reference sequence). Trimming took 7 bases from V and 4 from J; bases not matched to a gene: 9. CDR3 protein: CASNGGRGSTEAFF. The DNA for the CDR3 is TGTGCCAGCAACGGGGGCAGGGGGAGCACTGAAGCTTTCTTT.

This sequence joins TRBV5-1 and TRBJ1-2; D unresolved. This CDR3 has 15 amino acids. The germline V and J ends were trimmed by 4 bases and 2 bases, with 15 bases remaining between them. Germline CDR1 reads SGHRS; CDR2 reads YFSETQ. The CDR3 DNA reads as TGCGCCAGCAGCCCCCTTGATAGTAACAACTATGGCTACACCTTC. It encodes CASSPLDSNNYGYTF.

This clonotype was seen a few times. The genes are TRBV20-1 and TRBJ2-5, with TRBD1 matching over 9 bases. This CDR3 has 14 residues. Germline lookup yields CDR1 DFQATT and CDR2 SNEGSKA (reference sequence). V was clipped by 6 bases and J by 5 bases; unmatched bases: 10. The CDR3 reads CSAPQTGGYETQYF. The CDR3 nucleotides are TGCAGTGCCCCGCAGACAGGGGGATACGAGACCCAGTACTTC.

The chain has TRBV27 and TRBJ1-2; 11 nucleotides agree with TRBD1. The germline gives CDR1 MNHEY, CDR2 SMNVEV (reference sequence). V dropped 5 bases and J dropped 4; count of bases not matched to a gene: 18. This CDR3 has 19 amino acids. The DNA of the CDR3 is TGTGCCAGCAGTGGATCTGGTGCGGGACAGGGGGACAGTAGCTATGGCTACACCTTC. This sequence encodes CASSGSGAGQGDSSYGYTF.

This clonotype was detected ten times or more. CDR3 in DNA: TGCAGTGCTAGAGCCGAGACAGCAAATGAGCAGTTCTTC. Translated, it gives CSARAETANEQFF. The chain has TRBV20-1 and TRBJ2-1; a possible D gene is TRBD1 (5 bases). Germline values: CDR1 DFQATT, CDR2 SNEGSKA (reference sequence). V was shortened by 1 base and J by 7 bases, with 11 bases between the two germline ends. This CDR3 comprises 13 residues.

This clonotype was found many times. This chain links TRBV6-5 with TRBJ2-1; maybe TRBD2 (6 bases). The germline V and J ends were trimmed by 2 bases and 4 bases, with 6 bases remaining between them. The CDR3 covers 13 residues. Germline V gene data show CDR1 as MNHEY and CDR2 as SVGAGI. As DNA, the CDR3 is TGTGCCAGCAGTTACGGGGGGTACAATGAGCAGTTCTTC. It codes for CASSYGGYNEQFF.

The sample holds a few counts of this clonotype. The chain joins TRBV20-1 to TRBJ2-1, with 12 bases matching TRBD2. Germline lookup yields CDR1 DFQATT and CDR2 SNEGSKA (reference sequence). This CDR3 spans 13 amino acids. V was clipped by 8 bases and J by 8 bases; unmatched bases: 7. CDR3 residues: CSSLGLAGYEQFF. CDR3 DNA sequence: TGCAGTAGTCTGGGACTAGCGGGCTATGAGCAGTTCTTC.

This clonotype was seen only a few times. The CDR3 sequence is CASSPRARGASFPDTQYF. Written as DNA, the CDR3 is TGTGCCAGCAGCCCCCGAGCACGGGGGGCCTCGTTCCCAGATACGCAGTATTTT. The chain couples TRBV11-2 to TRBJ2-3; tentatively, D is TRBD2 (7 bases). This CDR3 contains 18 residues. V was shortened by 5 bases and J by 4 bases, with 25 bases between the two germline ends. The V gene's germline CDR1 is SGHAT and CDR2 FQNNGV.

A word on this clonotype: One end of the junction does not line up with germline, which may come from a read error. The chain uses TRBV20-1 and TRBJ2-3; maybe TRBD1 (5 bases). CDR1 and CDR2 (germline): DFQATT, SNEGSKA (reference sequence). The CDR3 runs to 14 residues. The CDR3 DNA sequence: TGCAGTCCGCTTGAGCCCTCTGGGGCAGATACGCCGTATTTT. This gives the protein CSPLEPSGADTPYF.

The V gene is TRBV5-4, the J gene TRBJ2-3; 7 bases line up with TRBD2. The V gene's germline CDR1 is SGHNT and CDR2 YYREEE (reference sequence). The length of the CDR3 is 16 residues. V was clipped by 5 bases and J by 4 bases; unmatched bases: 13. The CDR3 here is CASSRWGAGYADTQYF. The CDR3 DNA follows: TGTGCCAGCAGTCGCTGGGGAGCGGGATACGCAGATACGCAGTATTTT.

V is TRBV18 and J is TRBJ2-1, with TRBD2 matching 7 bases. Unmatched junction bases numbered 4, after V lost 1 base and J lost 7 bases. The CDR3 length is 14 residues. Germline loops: CDR1 KGHSH, CDR2 LQKENI. The chain's CDR3 is CASSPRRESNEQFF. CDR3 nucleotide sequence: TGTGCCAGCTCACCACGGCGGGAGTCTAATGAGCAGTTCTTC.

This clonotype was seen a few times. The genes are TRBV20-1 and TRBJ2-4; the D gene is possibly TRBD1 (7 bases). Gene TRBJ2-7 matches the end of the DNA better, so the J call may be wrong. CDR1 and CDR2 from the germline V gene are DFQATT and SNEGSKA (reference sequence). The CDR3 has 16 amino acids. CDR3 in amino acids: CSAREETGYGVREQYF. As DNA, the CDR3 is TGCAGTGCCAGGGAGGAGACAGGGTACGGGGTACGCGAGCAGTACTTC.